One T cell receptor beta chain is described in this entry. Its cognate antigen is unknown. CDR1 MGHRA and CDR2 YSYEKL come from the germline V gene. Trimming left V 0 bases short and J 0 bases short, with 8 bases between. This CDR3 has 16 residues. This specimen comes from a study of T cell responses to AZD1222 COVID-19 vaccine. Study-level points and caveats: Per reports, nearly half of all spike-specific TCRs target regions that are unmutated in variants. Repertoire sampling was restricted to post-peak T cell response timepoints. Clonal diversity may have been underestimated, and the donors were mostly white British, with more females than males.

Profiling relied on immunoSEQ multiplex PCR, and the TCRdb table lists in-frame clones only, not all of them. The data show under 130,000 clones, 90% seen once. The genes are TRBV4-1 and TRBJ2-2; TRBD1 might be the D (6 bases). This sequence originates from an adult in good health. This specimen was peripheral blood, taken on day 0 of AZD1222 vaccination. The CDR3 nucleotides read TGCGCCAGCAGCCAAGACTGGGGGCCGAACACCGGGGAGCTGTTTTTT. This translates into CASSQDWGPNTGELFF.